Presented here are 3 T cell receptor beta chains from one specimen sequenced in a study of blood T cell repertoires in COVID-19. This table comes from immunoSEQ multiplex PCR, and its TCRdb copy is limited to in-frame clones, with some not included. The sample shows nearly 110,000 clones, just over 90% of them seen only once. Sequencing input: peripheral blood. These receptor sequences come from a woman in her twenties or thirties with acute or convalescent COVID-19.

This chain uses TRBV7-9 with TRBJ1-5, with D perhaps TRBD1 (5 bases). V lost 1 base to trimming and J lost 6 bases, with 10 bases between them. CDR1 is SEHNR and CDR2 is FQNEAQ in the germline V gene (reference sequence). This CDR3 spans 14 amino acids. The CDR3 DNA reads TGTGCCAGCAGCTTAGGGCAGGGCACTCAGCCCCAGCATTTT. Translated, it gives CASSLGQGTQPQHF.

The rearrangement joins TRBV4-2 to TRBJ1-2; TRBD1 is a possible D gene (6 bases). The CDR3 sequence is 15 residues long. The V and J ends lost 0 bases and 2 bases respectively, with 10 bases between them. The germline V gene encodes CDR1 LGHNA and CDR2 YNFKEQ. CDR3 nucleotides: TGTGCCAGCAGCCAAGAAAATGGGGGCAACTATGGCTACACCTTC. This sequence encodes CASSQENGGNYGYTF.

The genes are TRBV7-2 and TRBJ1-1, with TRBD1 identical over 7 bases. V lost 0 bases, J lost 3 bases, and 13 bases stayed unmatched. This CDR3 has 18 residues. Germline V gives CDR1 SGHTA, CDR2 FQGNSA. The CDR3 DNA reads TGTGCCAGCAGCTTAGCCCGCCAGGGGGTACGCGGTGACACTGAAGCTTTCTTT. Translation: CASSLARQGVRGDTEAFF.